A selection of T cell receptor beta chains follows, all from one sample in a study of blood T cell repertoires in COVID-19. TCRdb keeps only in-frame clones here, not all; method: immunoSEQ multiplex PCR. This sample has some 260,000 clones, with under 85% found just once. Source material: peripheral blood. The receptors originated from a woman in her forties with active or convalescent COVID-19. Both conserved end residues are part of each CDR3. D genes are given only for firm matches. Clone size, where shown, is once, few, many, or a class for clones that have expanded.

>TRBV11-2|TRBJ2-5|-|TRBD1
TGTGCCAGCAGCCCCTGGACAGGGACAGAGACCCAGTACTTC
CASSPWTGTETQYF
>TRBV6-1|TRBJ1-2|-|-
TGTGCCAGCAGTGATCTTGGCTACACCTTC
CASSDLGYTF
>TRBV28|TRBJ2-5|-|TRBD1
TGTGCCAGCAGTTCCACCTCGGGGACAGGGTATTTAGAGACCCAGTACTTC
CASSSTSGTGYLETQYF
>TRBV11-3|TRBJ2-1|-|TRBD1
TGTGCCAGCAGCCGACGAGGACAGGGCTACAATGAGCAGTTCTTC
CASSRRGQGYNEQFF
>TRBV11-2|TRBJ2-6|-|-
TGTGCCAGCAGCTTAGTACGGGAGCTGACTTTC
CASSLVRELTF
>TRBV6-1|TRBJ1-5|-|-
TGTGCCAGCAGTGAACTAGGAGGGAGGGCAGCAAATCAGCCCCAGCATTTT
CASSELGGRAANQPQHF
>TRBV5-1|TRBJ2-7|few|TRBD2
TGCGCCAGCAGCTTAAGCGGGGGTACCTCCTACGAGCAGTACTTC
CASSLSGGTSYEQYF
>TRBV6-1|TRBJ2-7|medium-sized|TRBD2
TGTGCCAGCAGTGAAACCCTAGCGGGGGGCTACGAGCAGTACTTC
CASSETLAGGYEQYF
>TRBV30|TRBJ2-5|-|-
TGTGCCTGGAGCGGGGGAAGAGGAGTGGAGACCCAGTACTTC
CAWSGGRGVETQYF
>TRBV9|TRBJ2-1|-|-
TGTGCCAGCAGCGCAGACATGCCCTCCTACAATGAGCAGTTCTTC
CASSADMPSYNEQFF
>TRBV28|TRBJ2-3|few|-
TGTGCCAGCAGTAAGCCTAGCACAGATACGCAGTATTTT
CASSKPSTDTQYF
>TRBV11-2|TRBJ2-1|-|TRBD2
TGTGCCAGCAACTTAGCGGGGGGGCTGCATGAGCAGTTCTTC
CASNLAGGLHEQFF
>TRBV3-1/TRBV3-2|TRBJ1-1|-|TRBD1
TGTGCCAGCAGGCAAACAGGGGGCACTGAAGCTTTCTTT
CASRQTGGTEAFF
>TRBV25-1|TRBJ1-1|-|-
TGTGCCAGCAGCTCACAGGGAACAGCTTTCTTT
CASSSQGTAFF
>TRBV25-1|TRBJ1-2|-|TRBD1
TGTGCCAGCAGTGGGGCCGGGACAGGTGGCTACACCTTC
CASSGAGTGGYTF
>TRBV21-1|TRBJ1-4|-|-
TGTGCCAGCACTGCAAGGAGAGAAAAACTGTTTTTT
CASTARREKLFF
>TRBV5-1|TRBJ2-7|few|TRBD1
TGCGCCAGCAGCTTAAACGGACAGGGTTATCCTGGCAGGGAGCAGTACTTC
CASSLNGQGYPGREQYF
>TRBV5-5|TRBJ1-1|-|TRBD1
TGTGCCAGCAGCTTTCCCCGGACAGGGGGAACTGAAGCTTTCTTT
CASSFPRTGGTEAFF
>TRBV29-1|TRBJ2-3|-|-
TGCAGCGCCGGGCGGGTCGATACGCAGTATTTT
CSAGRVDTQYF
>TRBV11-1|TRBJ2-1|-|-
TGTGCCAGCAGTGAGAGCGGCGTCAGAGAGCAGTTCTTC
CASSESGVREQFF
>TRBV19|TRBJ2-3|-|-
TGTGCCAGTAGTTTGTGGAGTAGCACAGATACGCAGTATTTT
CASSLWSSTDTQYF
>TRBV7-2|TRBJ1-1|-|TRBD1
TGTGCCAGCAGCATCACAGGGGATTTGACTGAAGCTTTCTTT
CASSITGDLTEAFF
>TRBV10-3|TRBJ2-5|-|-
TGTGCCATCAGTGATAGCGTGGCTCAAGAGACCCAGTACTTC
CAISDSVAQETQYF
>TRBV28|TRBJ1-6|once|-
TGTGCCAGCAGAGAGGGAAGAGAGAATAATTCACCCCTCCACTTT
CASREGRENNSPLHF
>TRBV27|TRBJ2-7|-|-
TGTGCCAGCAACCCTGCCGGGATCTTCTACGAGCAGTACTTC
CASNPAGIFYEQYF
>TRBV19|TRBJ1-2|-|TRBD1
TGTGCCAGTACCTTGACAGGGGGCGCCTATGGCTACACCTTC
CASTLTGGAYGYTF
>TRBV30|TRBJ1-3|-|-
TGTGCCTGGAGTCCGGGACTTGGAAACACCATATATTTT
CAWSPGLGNTIYF
>TRBV24-1|TRBJ2-1|once|TRBD2
TGTGCCACCAGTGGTGCGCCGGGACTAGCGGGGTTGGAGCAGTTCTTC
CATSGAPGLAGLEQFF
>TRBV5-1|TRBJ1-1|-|-
TGCGCCAGCAGCTTCAACAACATGGTGGCTGAAGCTTTCTTT
CASSFNNMVAEAFF
>TRBV30|TRBJ1-1|-|TRBD1
TGTGCCTGGGGGACGGGACAGCGGAACACTGAAGCTTTCTTT
CAWGTGQRNTEAFF
>TRBV19|TRBJ1-4|-|TRBD1
TGTGCCAGTAGTATAGATCTGCAGGGGGCGCGAGGTAATGAAAAACTGTTTTTT
CASSIDLQGARGNEKLFF
>TRBV7-3|TRBJ2-7|-|-
TGTGCCAGCAGCCCCCCTGGCGGCGAGCAGTACTTC
CASSPPGGEQYF
>TRBV7-3|TRBJ2-1|-|TRBD2
TGTGCCAGCAGCTCCAATCCAGGGACTAGCGGGGGGCGAGGTAATGAGCAGTTCTTC
CASSSNPGTSGGRGNEQFF
>TRBV9|TRBJ1-1|-|-
TGTGCCAGCAGCGGTACGGACAGAAGCACTGAAGCTTTCTTT
CASSGTDRSTEAFF
>TRBV6-5|TRBJ1-6|few|-
TGTGCCAGCAGACAGACAGATAATTCACCCCTCCACTTT
CASRQTDNSPLHF
>TRBV18|TRBJ2-2|-|-
TGTGCCAGCTCACCATCGACTGTTGAGACCGGGGAGCTGTTTTTT
CASSPSTVETGELFF
>TRBV27|TRBJ2-2|-|TRBD2
TGTGCCAGCAGTTCCCCTAGCGGGGGGCCTGGGACCGGGGAGCTGTTTTTT
CASSSPSGGPGTGELFF
>TRBV27|TRBJ1-1|once|TRBD1
TGTGCCAGCAGTTTAGGGACAGGGAGGACTGAAGCTTTCTTT
CASSLGTGRTEAFF
>TRBV7-8|TRBJ2-2|-|TRBD1
TGTGCCAGCAGCTACAACGACAGGGGGCAGGGCGGGGAGCTGTTTTTT
CASSYNDRGQGGELFF
>TRBV2|TRBJ2-7|-|-
TGTGCCAGCAGCGCCCCGGGACTCTCCTACGAGCAGTACTTC
CASSAPGLSYEQYF
>TRBV5-1|TRBJ2-3|-|TRBD1
TGCGCCAGCAGCTTGGCCAATGACAGGGCCACAGATACGCAGTATTTT
CASSLANDRATDTQYF
>TRBV9|TRBJ2-3|few|TRBD2
TGTGCCAGCAGCGTAGTTGGGACTAGCGGTGCAGATACGCAGTATTTT
CASSVVGTSGADTQYF
>TRBV9|TRBJ1-1|-|TRBD1
TGTGCCAGCAGCGTCACAGGGGCGACTGAAGCTTTCTTT
CASSVTGATEAFF